This entry concerns a single T cell receptor beta chain. This clonotype appeared many times. Its antigen remains undetermined. No quality values exist for individual bases; no much larger clone is one base distant. For CDR1 and CDR2, the germline V gene lists WSHSY and SAAADI. From the cysteine up to the phenylalanine, the CDR3 has a length of 15 residues. Just CDR3 DNA is preserved here, 45 bases in frame from base 1. A distance of 15 bases separates the germline ends of V and J, which lose 2 bases and 7 bases respectively. The library was prepared using 5' RACE. The sequencer was a NextSeq 500. The TCR library protocol attached unique molecular identifiers to individual cDNA molecules to correct for sequencing error and PCR bias. Sequencing covered both TCR alpha and beta chains, and within each sample the abundances of alpha and beta sequences were tightly co-correlated. The paper's data handling went like this. V gene, J gene and CDR3 annotation of TCR sequences was performed with Decombinator V4. Expanded TCRs were defined as changing significantly between any two time points under a Poisson model with p below 0.0001. TCR abundances were normalised to the total number of TCRs sequenced in each sample and reported as counts per million. TRAV1-2 paired with TRAJ12, TRAJ20 or TRAJ33 defined MAIT TCRs, while TRAV10 paired with TRAJ18 defined iNKT TCRs. A search of VDJdb, accessed on 1 November 2021, was run for TCRs annotated to CMV, EBV and SARS-CoV-2, with TCRs annotated for multiple antigens excluded. The public reads were quality trimmed at Q25 with fastp and then assembled into clones with MiXCR by TCRdb, keeping productive beta chains. Rows with a matching CDR3 protein are joined into one entry that keeps the most common DNA and genes. These V and J calls derive from TCRdb rather than the authors' analysis. This sample gives 50,000 to 75,000 distinct CDR3 sequences in total; more than 5.5% of them show up just once. About 3.6% of the sample is taken by the ten largest.

The source of the sample is a study of early T cells in non-severe SARS-CoV-2 infection (dated by TCRdb to the early 2020s). In the study overall: Bulk RNA from unsorted whole blood was used for TCR sequencing, so alpha and beta chains could not be paired.

Study-wide conclusions, independent of this receptor: Matching against VDJdb was skewed toward anti-spike CD8 responses, likely underestimated virus-specific expansions, and missed private and CD4 specificities.

Set within a cohort of healthcare workers in London, UK, this nested case-control study involved weekly PCR testing of nasopharyngeal swabs along with blood sampling. Healthcare workers were enrolled in the week of the UK lockdown, from 23 to 31 March 2020, and were followed every week for up to roughly 15 weeks. The V and J genes are TRBV10-2 and TRBJ1-5; too little of a D gene remains to name it. Specimen: whole blood, collected at baseline. The clonotype originates from an adult who was a healthcare worker with PCR-confirmed SARS-CoV-2 infection or an uninfected control (not recorded which). For the CDR3, the sequence is CASSEERPAEQPQHF. Here is the DNA: TGCGCCAGCAGTGAGGAGAGGCCAGCGGAACAGCCCCAGCATTTT.